Each of the 4 T cell receptor beta chains below was sequenced from the same sample in a study of blood T cell repertoires in COVID-19. Sequencing was performed with immunoSEQ multiplex PCR; in TCRdb, only in-frame clones are kept and a portion is missing. This repertoire shows around 130,000 clones, about 83% found once; its top ten account for more than 9.5%. The specimen was peripheral blood. These receptors all stem from a man between 35 and 55 years old with active or convalescent COVID-19.

V usage is TRBV6-5 and J usage is TRBJ1-6, with no clear D. The V gene lost 4 bases and the J gene lost 0 bases, with 7 bases spanning the gap. Per the germline V gene, CDR1 is MNHEY and CDR2 is SVGAGI. The CDR3 consists of 15 residues. As DNA, the CDR3 is TGTGCCAGCAGTTCCACAAGCTCCTATAATTCACCCCTCCACTTT. Its protein is CASSSTSSYNSPLHF.

With respect to this clone: Other DNA sequences within the sample encode an identical CDR3. CDR3 bases: TGTGCCAGCAGTTTGACTACCAACACTGAAGCTTTCTTT. Encoded protein: CASSLTTNTEAFF. The chain recombines TRBV12-3 or TRBV12-4 with TRBJ1-1; unclear D gene. V lost 3 bases and J lost 2, with 7 bases in between. There are 13 residues in the CDR3.

The chain is built from TRBV30 and TRBJ2-7; tentative D call: TRBD1 (5 bases). Trimming shortened V by 1 base and J by 3 bases, and 10 bases separated the two germline ends. The CDR3 length is 13 residues. Germline CDR1 is GTSNPN and CDR2 is SVGIG (reference sequence). This CDR3 is CAWSAGILYEQYF. The DNA for the CDR3 is TGTGCCTGGAGTGCAGGGATCCTCTACGAGCAGTACTTC. Based on the CDR3 plus reference TRBV30 and TRBJ2-7, the full variable domain is SQTIHQWPATLVQPVGSPLSLECTVEGTSNPNLYWYRQAAGRGLQLLFYSVGIGQISSEVPQNLSASRPQDRQFILSSKKLLLSDSGFYLCAWSAGILYEQYFGPGTRLTVT.

The chain carries TRBV5-1 and TRBJ1-2; 9 bases match TRBD1. V shed 4 bases and J 6 bases; nucleotides not matched to a gene: 10. The CDR3 spans 15 residues. The germline gives CDR1 SGHRS, CDR2 YFSETQ. The CDR3 reads CASSRGTGTSDGYTF. The CDR3 nucleotides are TGCGCCAGCAGCCGGGGGACAGGGACCTCTGATGGCTACACCTTC.